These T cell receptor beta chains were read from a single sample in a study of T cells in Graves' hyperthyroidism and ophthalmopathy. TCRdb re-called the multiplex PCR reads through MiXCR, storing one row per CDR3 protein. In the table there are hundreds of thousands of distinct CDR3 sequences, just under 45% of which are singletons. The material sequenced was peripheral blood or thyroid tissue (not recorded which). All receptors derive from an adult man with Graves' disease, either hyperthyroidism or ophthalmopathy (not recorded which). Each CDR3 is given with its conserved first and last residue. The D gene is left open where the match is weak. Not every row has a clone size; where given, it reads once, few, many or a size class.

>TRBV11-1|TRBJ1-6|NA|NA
CASSLSGAGRGSPLHF
TGTGCCAGCAGTTTGTCAGGGGCCGGAAGGGGTTCACCCCTCCACTTT
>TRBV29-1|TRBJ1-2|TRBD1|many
CSVGTGDGYTF
TGCAGCGTGGGGACAGGGGATGGCTACACCTTC
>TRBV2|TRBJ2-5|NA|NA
CARDKTQYF
TGTGCCAGGGACAAGACCCAGTACTTC
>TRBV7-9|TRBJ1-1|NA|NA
CASRPPTNTEAFF
TGTGCCAGCAGGCCCCCGACGAACACTGAAGCTTTCTTT
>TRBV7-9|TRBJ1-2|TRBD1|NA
CASSPPGQAPYGYTF
TGTGCCAGCAGCCCACCGGGACAGGCCCCCTATGGCTACACCTTC
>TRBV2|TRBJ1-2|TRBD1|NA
CASSAWTGGAEGYTF
TGTGCCAGCAGTGCTTGGACAGGGGGCGCGGAGGGCTACACCTTC
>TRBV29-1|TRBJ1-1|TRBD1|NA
CSAIWDRANTEAFF
TGCAGCGCTATTTGGGACAGGGCGAACACTGAAGCTTTCTTT
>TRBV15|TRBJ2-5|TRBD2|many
CATSRGLPGGVPQPQETQYF
TGTGCCACCAGCAGAGGTTTACCGGGGGGGGTCCCCCAGCCGCAAGAGACCCAGTACTTC
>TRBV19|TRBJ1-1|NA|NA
CASFVRGRDTEAFF
TGTGCCAGTTTTGTACGGGGCCGGGACACTGAAGCTTTCTTT
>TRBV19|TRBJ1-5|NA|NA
CASLTRAGGPQHF
TGTGCCAGTCTCACCCGAGCTGGCGGGCCCCAGCATTTT
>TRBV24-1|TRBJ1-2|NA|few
CATGGDLNYGYTF
TGTGCCACCGGCGGGGACTTAAACTATGGCTACACCTTC
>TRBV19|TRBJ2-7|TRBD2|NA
CASSRGLAGVTDYEQYF
TGTGCCAGTAGCCGCGGACTAGCGGGAGTAACGGACTACGAGCAGTACTTC
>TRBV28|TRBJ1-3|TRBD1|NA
CASKTGSGNTIYF
TGTGCCAGCAAGACAGGGTCTGGAAACACCATATATTTT
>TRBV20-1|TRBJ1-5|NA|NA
CSARPRSQNQPQHF
TGCAGTGCTAGGCCCCGTAGTCAGAATCAGCCCCAGCATTTT
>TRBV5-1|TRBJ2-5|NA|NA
CASSLAGSVRTQYF
TGCGCCAGCAGCTTGGCCGGGAGCGTCCGGACCCAGTACTTC
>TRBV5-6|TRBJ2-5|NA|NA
CASSFYICSATPRGQETQYF
NA
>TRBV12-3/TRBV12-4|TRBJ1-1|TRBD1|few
CASRTGGDTEAFF
TGTGCCAGCAGGACAGGGGGTGACACTGAAGCTTTCTTT
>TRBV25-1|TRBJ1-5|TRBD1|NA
CASQEGRQGGLNQPQHF
TGTGCCAGCCAAGAAGGGAGACAGGGGGGCCTCAATCAGCCCCAGCATTTT
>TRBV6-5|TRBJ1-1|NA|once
CAISYVGAGAFF
TGTGCCATCAGTTACGTGGGGGCTGGAGCTTTCTTT
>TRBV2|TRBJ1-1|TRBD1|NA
CASSPGTGRTTEAFF
TGTGCCAGCAGTCCGGGGACAGGGAGGACCACTGAAGCTTTCTTT
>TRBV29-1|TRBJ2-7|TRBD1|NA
CSGGQGSVDEQYF
TGCAGCGGAGGACAGGGGTCAGTCGACGAGCAGTACTTC
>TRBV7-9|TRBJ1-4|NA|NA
CASSLAATFSNEKLFF
TGTGCCAGCAGCTTAGCCGCGACATTTTCTAATGAAAAACTGTTTTTT
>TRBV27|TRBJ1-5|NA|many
CASSHPPPGPQHF
TGTGCCAGCAGCCACCCCCCTCCCGGCCCCCAGCATTTT
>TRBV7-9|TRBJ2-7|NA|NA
CASSYSPTAYEQYF
TGTGCCAGCAGTTACTCCCCGACAGCCTACGAGCAGTACTTC
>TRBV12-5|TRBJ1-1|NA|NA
CASGLVGFSPNTEAFF
TGTGCTAGTGGTTTGGTGGGTTTCAGCCCGAACACTGAAGCTTTCTTT
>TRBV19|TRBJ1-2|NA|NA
CASRAGGYGYTF
TGTGCCAGTAGGGCGGGGGGCTATGGCTACACCTTC
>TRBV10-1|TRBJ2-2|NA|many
CASSESGLGRVNTGELFF
TGCGCCAGCAGTGAGTCAGGTCTTGGCAGGGTGAACACCGGGGAGCTGTTTTTT
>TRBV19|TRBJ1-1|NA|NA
CASSSKPVQDTEAFF
TGTGCCAGTAGTAGTAAGCCTGTTCAGGACACTGAAGCTTTCTTT
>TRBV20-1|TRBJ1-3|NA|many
CSAKPPGVGNTIYF
TGCAGTGCCAAACCCCCAGGGGTAGGAAACACCATATATTTT
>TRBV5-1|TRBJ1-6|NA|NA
CASSAGSLLSSPLHF
TGCGCCAGCAGCGCGGGATCTCTATTGAGTTCACCCCTCCACTTT
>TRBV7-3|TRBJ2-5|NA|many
CASSLIDGETQYF
TGTGCCAGCAGCTTAATTGATGGAGAGACCCAGTACTTC